This TCR beta chain was documented in a study of blood T cell repertoires in COVID-19. Study in general: COVID-19 samples from acute and convalescent phases originated in the United States, Italy and Spain.

This CDR3 comprises 15 residues. Germline V lookup: CDR1 LGHDT, CDR2 YNNKEL (reference sequence). With 0 bases removed from V and 5 bases from J, the gap between germline ends came to 10 bases. TCRdb keeps only in-frame clones here, not all; method: immunoSEQ multiplex PCR. This sample yields about 87,000 clones, of which 75% are seen a single time; around 4.5% belongs to the top ten. The V call is TRBV3-1 (or the pseudogene TRBV3-2), the J call TRBJ2-2, with D tentatively TRBD1 (5 bases). This TCR came from a woman aged 45-65 years with acute or convalescent COVID-19. Sample: peripheral blood. CDR3 coding DNA: TGTGCCAGCAGCCAAGATCACGACAGTACCGGGGAGCTGTTTTTT. It is translated as CASSQDHDSTGELFF.